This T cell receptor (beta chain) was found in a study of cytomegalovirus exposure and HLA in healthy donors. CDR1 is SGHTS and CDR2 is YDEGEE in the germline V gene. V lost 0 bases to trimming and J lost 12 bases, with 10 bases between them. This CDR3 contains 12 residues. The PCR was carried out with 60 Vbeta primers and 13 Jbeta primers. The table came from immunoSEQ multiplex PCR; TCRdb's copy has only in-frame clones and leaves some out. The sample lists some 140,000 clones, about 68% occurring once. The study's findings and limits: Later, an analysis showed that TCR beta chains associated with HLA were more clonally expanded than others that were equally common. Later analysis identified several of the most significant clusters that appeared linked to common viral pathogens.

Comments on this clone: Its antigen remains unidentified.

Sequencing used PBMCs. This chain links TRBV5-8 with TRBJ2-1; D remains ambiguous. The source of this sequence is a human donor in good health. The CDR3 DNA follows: TGTGCCAGCAGCTTGGACGAGACTTTGCAGTTCTTC. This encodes CASSLDETLQFF.